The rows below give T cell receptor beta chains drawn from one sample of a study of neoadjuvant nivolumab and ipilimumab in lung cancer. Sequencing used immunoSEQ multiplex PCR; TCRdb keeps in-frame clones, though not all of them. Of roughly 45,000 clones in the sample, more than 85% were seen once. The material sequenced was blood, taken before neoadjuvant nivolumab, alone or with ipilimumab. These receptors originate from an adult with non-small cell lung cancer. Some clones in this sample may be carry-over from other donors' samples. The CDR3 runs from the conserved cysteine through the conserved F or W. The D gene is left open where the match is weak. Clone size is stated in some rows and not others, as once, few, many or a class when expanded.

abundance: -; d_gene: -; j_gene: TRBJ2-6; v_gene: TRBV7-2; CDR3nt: TGTGCCAGCAGCTCCCGAGGGGTGTCCTCTGGGGCCAACGTCCTGACTTTC; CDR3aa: CASSSRGVSSGANVLTF
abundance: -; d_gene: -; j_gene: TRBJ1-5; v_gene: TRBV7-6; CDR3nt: TGTGCCAGCACCCTGGGGGCAGATCTATCCCCCAATCAGCCCCAGCATTTT; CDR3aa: CASTLGADLSPNQPQHF
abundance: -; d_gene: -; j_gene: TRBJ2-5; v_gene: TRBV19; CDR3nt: TGTGCCAGTAGGGGACGAGGGGAGACCCAGTACTTC; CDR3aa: CASRGRGETQYF
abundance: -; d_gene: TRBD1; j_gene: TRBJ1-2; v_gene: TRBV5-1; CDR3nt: TGCGCCAGCAGCTTGGGACAGGGGGTTGACTATGGCTACACCTTC; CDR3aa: CASSLGQGVDYGYTF
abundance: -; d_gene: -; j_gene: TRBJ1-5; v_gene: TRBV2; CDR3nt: TGTGCCAGCAGTGACGGGGAGGATCAGCCCCAGCATTTT; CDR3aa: CASSDGEDQPQHF
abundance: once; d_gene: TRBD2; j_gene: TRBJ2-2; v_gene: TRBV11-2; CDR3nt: TGTGCCAGCAGCTTACTCGTCCCTAGCGGGGTGAACACCGGGGAGCTGTTTTTT; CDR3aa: CASSLLVPSGVNTGELFF
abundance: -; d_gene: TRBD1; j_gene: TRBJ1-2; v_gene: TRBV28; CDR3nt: TGTGCCAGCAGTTGGAGGGGGCGTTGGGGCTACACCTTC; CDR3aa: CASSWRGRWGYTF
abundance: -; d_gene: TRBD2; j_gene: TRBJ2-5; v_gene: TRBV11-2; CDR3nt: TGTGCCAGCAGCTTTAACTCCGGGAGGGAGACCCAGTACTTC; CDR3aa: CASSFNSGRETQYF
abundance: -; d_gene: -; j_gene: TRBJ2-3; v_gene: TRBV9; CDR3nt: TGTGCCAGCAGCGTAGGGGATCGGGGCACAGATACGCAGTATTTT; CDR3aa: CASSVGDRGTDTQYF
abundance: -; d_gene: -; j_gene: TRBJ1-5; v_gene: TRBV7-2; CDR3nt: TGTGCCAGCAGCTTAGGGGGGTCATGGCAGCCCCAGCATTTT; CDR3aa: CASSLGGSWQPQHF